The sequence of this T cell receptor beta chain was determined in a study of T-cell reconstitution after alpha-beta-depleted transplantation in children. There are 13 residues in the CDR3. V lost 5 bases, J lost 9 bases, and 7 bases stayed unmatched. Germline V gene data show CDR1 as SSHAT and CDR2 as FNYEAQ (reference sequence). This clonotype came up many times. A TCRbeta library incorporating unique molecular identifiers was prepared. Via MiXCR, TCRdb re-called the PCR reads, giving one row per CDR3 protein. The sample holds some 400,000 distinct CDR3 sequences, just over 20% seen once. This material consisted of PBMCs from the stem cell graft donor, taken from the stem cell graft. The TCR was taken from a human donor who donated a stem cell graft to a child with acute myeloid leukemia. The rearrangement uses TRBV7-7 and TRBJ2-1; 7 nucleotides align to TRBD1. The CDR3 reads CASSPDRDSEQFF. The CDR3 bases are TGTGCCAGCAGCCCAGACAGGGACAGTGAGCAGTTCTTC. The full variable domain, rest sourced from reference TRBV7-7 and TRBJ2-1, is GAGVSQSPRYKVTKRGQDVTLRCDPISSHATLYWYQQALGQGPEFLTYFNYEAQPDKSGLPSDRFSAERPEGSISTLTIQRTEQRDSAMYRCASSPDRDSEQFFGPGTRLTVL.